Shown below are 26 T cell receptor beta chains from a single sample sequenced in a study of T-cell reconstitution after alpha-beta-depleted transplantation in children. Library preparation (for TCRbeta) was performed with unique molecular identifiers. TCRdb independently ran MiXCR on the PCR reads; one entry per CDR3 protein. The table lists around 230,000 distinct CDR3 sequences, approximately 19% of them singletons. The specimen comprised PBMCs, mostly from graft donor cells, sampled 360 days after TCRalphabeta/CD19-depleted stem cell transplant. These receptor sequences come from a male patient between 2 and 10 years old who had a stem cell transplant for acute lymphoblastic leukemia, so the T cells may come from the graft donor.

This chain uses TRBV10-3 with TRBJ2-3; 10 bases fit TRBD1. Germline V gene sequence: CDR1 ENHRY, CDR2 SYGVKD. The CDR3 is made up of 15 amino acids. Trimming cost V 4 bases and J 5 bases; bases outside gene matches: 6. This chain's CDR3 is CAISGSRTGGDTQYF. In nucleotides, the CDR3 is TGTGCCATCAGTGGATCGCGGACAGGGGGAGATACGCAGTATTTT.

This clonotype was counted a few times. The chain combines TRBV7-9 with TRBJ2-5; D unresolved. Germline-derived CDR1 and CDR2 are SEHNR and FQNEAQ (reference sequence). The CDR3 sequence is 13 residues long. Trimming removed 4 bases at V and 5 bases at J, with 11 bases between. The DNA of the CDR3 is TGTGCCAGCAGCTCCGCGTTTGGGGAGACCCAGTACTTC. It yields the protein CASSSAFGETQYF.

This clonotype has a count of ten or more. The V gene is TRBV6-5, the J gene TRBJ2-7, with D possibly TRBD2 on 6 matching bases. The CDR3 is made up of 14 amino acids. The germline V gene has CDR1 MNHEY and CDR2 SVGAGI. The V end was cut by 4 bases, the J end by 3 bases, with 13 bases between. The DNA for the CDR3 is TGTGCCAGCAGTTCCTCGGGAGCGAACTACGAGCAGTACTTC. Residues: CASSSSGANYEQYF.

The chain links TRBV12-3 or TRBV12-4 to TRBJ1-5; TRBD1 aligns across 7 bases. Trimming removed 6 bases from V and 7 bases from J; junction bases left unmatched: 12. This CDR3 spans 15 amino acids. This CDR3 reads CASRSGQNDLQPQHF. CDR3 nucleotide sequence: TGTGCCAGCAGATCGGGACAGAACGACCTACAGCCCCAGCATTTT.

This rearrangement joins TRBV11-2 to TRBJ2-4; TRBD1 is a possible D gene (5 bases). There are 17 residues in the CDR3. Trimming stripped 0 bases from V and 0 bases from J, with 12 bases between. The germline V gene has CDR1 SGHAT and CDR2 FQNNGV. CDR3 loop: CASSLELGLLAKNIQYF. CDR3 nucleotide sequence: TGTGCCAGCAGCTTAGAGTTGGGGCTTCTAGCCAAAAACATTCAGTACTTC. Using reference TRBV11-2 and TRBJ2-4 for the parts outside the CDR3, the full variable domain is EAGVAQSPRYKIIEKRQSVAFWCNPISGHATLYWYQQILGQGPKLLIQFQNNGVVDDSQLPKDRFSAERLKGVDSTLKIQPAKLEDSAVYLCASSLELGLLAKNIQYFGAGTRLSVL.

This chain links TRBV15 with TRBJ2-7; the D gene is possibly TRBD1 (5 bases). The germline gives CDR1 LNHNV, CDR2 YYDKDF (reference sequence). V lost 1 base, J lost 3 bases, and 10 bases lay in between. This CDR3 comprises 14 residues. CDR3: CATSRVPGNYEQYF. CDR3 DNA: TGTGCCACCAGCAGAGTCCCAGGGAACTACGAGCAGTACTTC.

The table lists this clonotype with a few counts. This chain joins TRBV10-3 and TRBJ2-3; D tentatively reads TRBD1 or TRBD2 (5 bases each). This CDR3 comprises 15 residues. Trimming left V 7 bases short and J 1 base short, with 15 bases between. Germline CDR1 is ENHRY and CDR2 is SYGVKD. The CDR3 region is CAIKDLGRGTDTQYF. Written as DNA, the CDR3 is TGTGCCATCAAAGATCTGGGACGAGGCACAGATACGCAGTATTTT.

The chain carries TRBV7-2 and TRBJ2-7; no reliable D call. Trimming took 3 bases from V and 0 from J, leaving 18 bases between them. The germline CDR1 and CDR2 sequences are SGHTA and FQGNSA. CDR3 length: 17 amino acids. CDR3 residues: CASSFPSQDASSYEQYF. CDR3 sequence (DNA): TGTGCCAGCAGCTTCCCCTCCCAGGACGCCAGCTCCTACGAGCAGTACTTC.

A few counts support this clonotype. J is TRBJ1-3 and V is TRBV6-1, with 10 bases lining up with TRBD1. V dropped 3 bases and J dropped 3; count of bases not matched to a gene: 2. Germline V gene data show CDR1 as MNHNS and CDR2 as SASEGT. The CDR3 has 15 residues. This chain's CDR3 is CASSEGQGFGNTIYF. DNA of the CDR3: TGTGCCAGCAGTGAGGGACAGGGGTTTGGAAACACCATATATTTT.

The gene calls are TRBV7-2 and TRBJ2-5; 9 bases map to TRBD2. Germline CDR1 is SGHTA and CDR2 is FQGNSA. The length of the CDR3 is 14 residues. J was trimmed by 5 bases and V by 2 bases; bases with no gene match: 3. The CDR3 protein is CASSLRRGGETQYF. CDR3 nucleotides: TGTGCCAGCAGCTTACGGCGGGGGGGGGAGACCCAGTACTTC.

This clonotype has a handful of counts. The CDR3 is CASSYRHREKLFF. The CDR3 DNA follows: TGTGCCAGCAGTTACAGACATCGTGAAAAACTGTTTTTT. The V gene is TRBV6-2 or TRBV6-3, the J gene TRBJ1-4, with D unclear. CDR3 length equals 13 residues. Trimming shortened V by 2 bases and J by 7 bases, and 8 bases separated the two germline ends. Germline V lookup: CDR1 MNHEY, CDR2 SVGEGT.

V and J are TRBV5-1 and TRBJ2-1; either TRBD1 or TRBD2 may fit D (5 bases each). CDR3 size: 12 residues. Between the trimmed V and J ends, which lost 4 bases and 9 bases, there was a span of 11 bases. Germline values: CDR1 SGHRS, CDR2 YFSETQ. In nucleotides, the CDR3 is TGCGCCAGCAGCCCCTCCGGGACTGAGCAGTTCTTC. Amino acids: CASSPSGTEQFF.

V gene TRBV4-3 combines with J gene TRBJ2-7; D may correspond to TRBD1 or TRBD2 (7 bases each). With 0 bases removed from V and 3 bases from J, the gap between germline ends came to 27 bases. CDR3 length equals 20 residues. Germline CDR1 is LGHNA and CDR2 is YSLEER. For the CDR3, the DNA is TGCGCCAGCAGCCAAGAGAACGGGCCAAGCAGGGGGACTATCGACTACGAGCAGTACTTC. Translation: CASSQENGPSRGTIDYEQYF.

This clonotype has just a few counts. The chain is built from TRBV29-1 and TRBJ2-1, with 8 bases identical to TRBD1. The V and J ends lost 3 bases and 2 bases, in that order; junction bases with no gene match: 3. Germline assignment: CDR1 SQVTM and CDR2 ANQGSEA. The CDR3 totals 14 residues. The CDR3 region is CSVDQGATYNEQFF. CDR3 sequence (DNA): TGCAGCGTTGACCAGGGGGCAACCTACAATGAGCAGTTCTTC.

This sequence joins TRBV12-3 or TRBV12-4 and TRBJ2-7; D perhaps matches TRBD1 (6 bases). The CDR3 spans 12 residues. V was clipped by 5 bases and J by 3 bases, with 8 bases between them. The CDR3 loop reads CASSRQDYEQYF. The CDR3 bases are TGTGCCAGCAGTCGACAGGACTACGAGCAGTACTTC.

The V and J genes are TRBV20-1 and TRBJ2-3; 9 bases map to TRBD1. J was trimmed by 5 bases and V by 5 bases; bases with no gene match: 11. The V gene's germline CDR1 is DFQATT and CDR2 SNEGSKA (reference sequence). The CDR3 is made up of 15 amino acids. As DNA, the CDR3 is TGCAGTGCTCCCTCAACAGGGGGCCGGGAAGATACGCAGTATTTT. It codes for CSAPSTGGREDTQYF.

This clonotype was found a few times. The chain uses TRBV5-6 and TRBJ1-2, with a tentative D call TRBD1 (6 bases). Trimming took 0 bases from V and 1 from J, leaving 10 bases between them. The CDR3 is 15 residues long. From germline, CDR1 is SGHDT and CDR2 YYEEEE. The CDR3 DNA follows: TGTGCCAGCAGCTTGGAGGGACACTTTAACTATGGCTACACCTTC. It specifies CASSLEGHFNYGYTF. Full variable domain (outside the CDR3, taken from reference TRBV5-6 and TRBJ1-2): DAGVTQSPTHLIKTRGQQVTLRCSPKSGHDTVSWYQQALGQGPQFIFQYYEEEERQRGNFPDRFSGHQFPNYSSELNVNALLLGDSALYLCASSLEGHFNYGYTFGSGTRLTVV.

Only a few counts were recorded for this clonotype. The chain employs TRBV9 and TRBJ2-1; D perhaps matches TRBD2 (5 bases). V was shortened by 7 bases and J by 5 bases, with 16 bases between the two germline ends. Germline CDR1 and CDR2: SGDLS and YYNGEE. The CDR3 spans 14 residues. The chain's CDR3 is CASGDYTYNNEQFF. The CDR3 bases are TGTGCCAGCGGAGACTACACCTATAACAATGAGCAGTTCTTC.

This clonotype was seen more than once but under ten times. V and J are TRBV10-3 and TRBJ2-5, with TRBD2 matching 8 bases. This CDR3 spans 14 amino acids. The germline V gene has CDR1 ENHRY and CDR2 SYGVKD. The ends lost 6 bases at V and 1 base at J; junction bases unmatched: 4. This CDR3 is CAISREGFQETQYF. CDR3 nucleotides: TGTGCCATCAGCCGGGAGGGTTTCCAAGAGACCCAGTACTTC.

The CDR3 coding sequence is TGTGCCAGCAGCCAAGAAGGAGCGGGGGGGCCCGAGACCCAGTACTTC. This encodes CASSQEGAGGPETQYF. The J gene is TRBJ2-5, the V gene TRBV4-2; 10 bases fit TRBD2. The CDR3 has 16 residues. The ends lost 0 bases at V and 5 bases at J; junction bases unmatched: 6. CDR1 is LGHNA, CDR2 YNFKEQ, per germline.

The chain combines TRBV7-8 with TRBJ2-1; 7 bases are shared with TRBD1. The germline gives CDR1 SGHVS, CDR2 FQNEAQ. The CDR3 is 15 residues long. V was clipped by 3 bases and J by 7 bases; unmatched bases: 9. CDR3 in amino acids: CASSFVSGGYNEQFF. The CDR3 DNA reads TGTGCCAGCAGCTTTGTGTCAGGGGGTTATAATGAGCAGTTCTTC.

The chain links TRBV5-1 to TRBJ2-7; perhaps TRBD2 as D (5 bases). V shed 0 bases and J shed 0 bases, with 10 bases lying between them. The CDR3 spans 15 residues. Per germline, CDR1 SGHRS and CDR2 YFSETQ. For the CDR3, the DNA is TGCGCCAGCAGCTTGGAGAGGGCGTTCTCCTACGAGCAGTACTTC. This translates into CASSLERAFSYEQYF.

The genes are TRBV11-3 and TRBJ2-2; TRBD2 matches at 9 bases. The length of the CDR3 is 16 residues. Trimming took 2 bases from V and 2 from J; bases not matched to a gene: 3. CDR1 SGHNT and CDR2 YENEEA come from the germline V gene. CDR3 in amino acids: CASSLNLAGNTGELFF. The CDR3 DNA is TGTGCCAGCAGCTTAAACCTAGCGGGAAACACCGGGGAGCTGTTTTTT. The complete variable domain, with remaining parts taken from reference TRBV11-3 and TRBJ2-2, reads EAGVVQSPRYKIIEKKQPVAFWCNPISGHNTLYWYLQNLGQGPELLIRYENEEAVDDSQLPKDRFSAERLKGVDSTLKIQPAELGDSAVYLCASSLNLAGNTGELFFGEGSRLTVL.

Only one count was recorded for this clonotype. The chain is built from TRBV5-1 and TRBJ2-5, with D unresolved. Trimming removed 1 base at V and 3 bases at J, with 10 bases between. This CDR3 has 14 amino acids. Germline CDR1 is SGHRS and CDR2 is YFSETQ. The CDR3 protein is CASSLWQSKETQYF. The DNA for the CDR3 is TGCGCCAGCAGCTTGTGGCAGTCCAAAGAGACCCAGTACTTC.

The chain combines TRBV11-2 with TRBJ2-1, with D tentatively TRBD1 (6 bases). Trimming pared 5 bases from V and 2 bases from J, leaving 16 bases between. Germline assignment: CDR1 SGHAT and CDR2 FQNNGV. This CDR3 comprises 16 residues. CDR3 residues: CASSLLQGSPYNEQFF. The DNA for the CDR3 is TGTGCCAGCAGCCTACTCCAGGGGTCCCCCTACAATGAGCAGTTCTTC.

V usage is TRBV9 and J usage is TRBJ1-2, with D tentatively TRBD1 (5 bases). Trimming took 4 bases from V and 4 from J, leaving 20 bases between them. From germline, CDR1 is SGDLS and CDR2 YYNGEE. The CDR3 contains 16 residues. CDR3 bases: TGTGCCAGCAGCCCCCGCTCCGCCGGGGCGGGCTATGGCTACACCTTC. It codes for CASSPRSAGAGYGYTF.